This T cell receptor (beta chain) is drawn from a study of cytomegalovirus exposure and HLA in healthy donors. Study observations and caveats: Cytomegalovirus association was listed for 170 or so TCR beta chains. Generally TCR sequences proved uncommon, though certain public TCRs appeared in numerous donors.

CDR1 SEHNR and CDR2 FQNEAQ come from the germline V gene (reference sequence). CDR3 size: 16 residues. V lost 5 bases to trimming and J lost 2 bases, with 16 bases between them. Sequenced by immunoSEQ multiplex PCR; TCRdb stores in-frame clones only, minus some. Of under 400,000 clones in the sample, 86% are singletons; the top ten hold under 0.95%. This clone was detected once. Its antigen is currently unknown. Specimen: PBMCs. This TCR came from a woman aged 18-30 years in good health and CMV-seronegative. The rearrangement joins TRBV7-9 to TRBJ1-3, with a weak D call TRBD1 (5 bases). The CDR3 DNA follows: TGTGCCAGCAGCCCCGTTCTGGGGCAGGCTGGAAACACCATATATTTT. The encoded protein is CASSPVLGQAGNTIYF.